This TCR beta chain emerged from a study of cytomegalovirus exposure and HLA in healthy donors. About the study: The 110 or so validation repertoires used the same platform as the 650 to 750 first-cohort repertoires, a later analysis reported.

Sequenced by immunoSEQ multiplex PCR; TCRdb stores in-frame clones only, minus some. The repertoire has some 200,000 clones, around nine tenths of them found once; the top ten carry 1% to 1.2%. This CDR3 region has 14 residues. CDR1 is SGDLS and CDR2 is YYNGEE in the germline V gene. The V end lost 3 bases, the J end lost 0 bases, and 7 bases lay between the germline ends. The V and J genes are TRBV9 and TRBJ1-3; D possibly corresponds to TRBD1 (5 bases). Sequenced input: PBMCs. This receptor was identified in a woman between 18 and 30 years old in good health and CMV-seronegative. The CDR3 DNA is TGTGCCAGCAGCGGCAGGGTCTCTGGAAACACCATATATTTT. The encoded protein is CASSGRVSGNTIYF.